What follows are 8 T cell receptor beta chains derived from one specimen sequenced in a study of T cells in Graves' hyperthyroidism and ophthalmopathy. Amplification yielded TCR beta CDR3 regions, with RNA transcripts as the source. Using the HTBI primer set, a first-round RT-PCR was run on the TCR CDR3. TCRdb itself ran the multiplex PCR reads through MiXCR, one entry per CDR3 protein. The sample has about 620,000 distinct CDR3 sequences; about 16% are singletons. Sequenced material: blood. All receptors come from a woman aged 30 to 39 with Graves' hyperthyroidism.

At least ten counts were recorded for this clonotype. The chain uses TRBV2 and TRBJ1-1; D is uncertain. The CDR3 spans 13 residues. V was cut by 7 bases and J by 0 bases, with 9 bases left in between. CDR1 SNHLY and CDR2 FYNNEI come from the germline V gene. The CDR3 sequence is CASNGGMNTEAFF. The CDR3 DNA reads TGTGCCAGCAATGGAGGGATGAACACTGAAGCTTTCTTT.

This chain uses TRBV7-9 with TRBJ2-7, with 11 bases that match TRBD2. J was trimmed by 4 bases and V by 5 bases; bases with no gene match: 10. The CDR3 totals 16 residues. Germline lookup yields CDR1 SEHNR and CDR2 FQNEAQ (reference sequence). CDR3 protein: CASSRYTSGRMYEQYF. The CDR3 DNA reads TGTGCCAGCAGCCGTTACACTAGCGGGAGAATGTACGAGCAGTACTTC.

This clonotype showed up just a few times. The chain joins TRBV27 to TRBJ2-1, with TRBD2 matching 8 bases. The CDR3 length is 16 residues. Germline values: CDR1 MNHEY, CDR2 SMNVEV (reference sequence). Unmatched junction bases numbered 8, after V lost 5 bases and J lost 2 bases. Here the CDR3 reads CASSPGLAITYNEQFF. CDR3 sequence (DNA): TGTGCCAGCAGTCCTGGACTAGCCATAACCTACAATGAGCAGTTCTTC.

Many counts were recorded for this clonotype. The chain uses TRBV20-1 and TRBJ2-1; D is undetermined. V gave up 6 bases and J gave up 10 bases, with 16 bases separating them. Germline lookup yields CDR1 DFQATT and CDR2 SNEGSKA (reference sequence). This CDR3 has 12 amino acids. The CDR3 region has the DNA TGCAGTGCAGCCCGGACGCAACAAGAGCAGTTCTTC. As protein: CSAARTQQEQFF.

This clonotype was seen a handful of times. The chain is built from TRBV14 and TRBJ1-3; tentative D call: TRBD1 (6 bases). Trimming cost V 1 base and J 3 bases, with 10 bases left between them. Germline V gives CDR1 SGHDN, CDR2 FVKESK. The CDR3 has 15 residues. The CDR3 loop is CASSQVRGGGNTIYF. CDR3 coding DNA: TGTGCCAGCAGCCAAGTACGAGGGGGTGGAAACACCATATATTTT.

The chain uses TRBV7-2 and TRBJ2-4; D uncertain. Germline V gene sequence: CDR1 SGHTA, CDR2 FQGNSA. V shed 0 bases and J shed 0 bases, with 3 bases lying between them. The CDR3 sequence is 14 residues long. The CDR3 DNA follows: TGTGCCAGCAGCTTAGCGGTAGCCAAAAACATTCAGTACTTC. This codes for CASSLAVAKNIQYF. The entire variable domain, with the rest obtained from reference TRBV7-2 and TRBJ2-4, is as follows: GAGVSQSPSNKVTEKGKDVELRCDPISGHTALYWYRQSLGQGLEFLIYFQGNSAPDKSGLPSDRFSAERTGGSVSTLTIQRTQQEDSAVYLCASSLAVAKNIQYFGAGTRLSVL.

The V and J genes are TRBV7-9 and TRBJ2-2; 9 bases are shared with TRBD2. The ends lost 7 bases at V and 1 base at J; junction bases unmatched: 19. Per germline, CDR1 SEHNR and CDR2 FQNEAQ (reference sequence). This CDR3 spans 20 amino acids. The CDR3 DNA follows: TGTGCCAGCAAGCTTAGTATGAGACTAGCGGCTCGTAGGAACACCGGGGAGCTGTTTTTT. Protein product: CASKLSMRLAARRNTGELFF.

In its sample, this clonotype was seen a few times. V gene TRBV12-3 or TRBV12-4 combines with J gene TRBJ2-2, with 9 bases that match TRBD1. The CDR3 totals 16 residues. Trimming took 6 bases from V and 6 from J; bases not matched to a gene: 11. DNA for the CDR3: TGTGCCAGCAGACCCGCTTCAACAGGGGGCCCCGGGGAGCTGTTTTTT. Its protein product is CASRPASTGGPGELFF.